Following are 17 T cell receptor beta chains from one sample sequenced in a study of blood T cell repertoires in COVID-19. Sequenced by immunoSEQ multiplex PCR; TCRdb stores in-frame clones only, minus some. The sample lists about 63,000 clones; about 80% were seen once. Source material: peripheral blood. The receptor source for this set is a woman older than 75 with acute or convalescent COVID-19.

The J gene is TRBJ2-1, the V gene TRBV7-2; 8 bases are a match to TRBD2. The trim removed 7 bases at V and 4 bases at J, leaving 12 bases unmatched. CDR1 is SGHTA and CDR2 is FQGNSA in the germline V gene. CDR3 length: 16 residues. The CDR3 spells CASTPGSGSLYNEQFF. The CDR3 coding sequence is TGTGCCAGCACCCCAGGAAGCGGGAGTCTATACAATGAGCAGTTCTTC.

V gene TRBV7-9 combines with J gene TRBJ2-7; TRBD2 matches at 10 bases. The germline CDR1 and CDR2 sequences are SEHNR and FQNEAQ (reference sequence). The CDR3 loop spans 14 amino acids. J lost 3 bases, V lost 7 bases, and 6 bases had no gene match. For the CDR3, the DNA is TGTGCCAGCACCCTAGCGGGAGTAGGCTACGAGCAGTACTTC. Translated: CASTLAGVGYEQYF.

The chain links TRBV27 to TRBJ1-2, with 7 bases aligning to TRBD1. Per the germline V gene, CDR1 is MNHEY and CDR2 is SMNVEV (reference sequence). V lost 4 bases and J lost 4; bases outside the gene matches: 6. CDR3 length: 14 residues. CDR3 region: CASSSMTGSYGYTF. CDR3 in DNA: TGTGCCAGCAGTTCTATGACAGGGTCCTATGGCTACACCTTC.

This chain uses TRBV2 with TRBJ1-3; the D gene is possibly TRBD1 (6 bases). Between the trimmed V and J ends, which lost 6 bases and 4 bases, there was a span of 19 bases. This CDR3 has 16 residues. Germline-derived CDR1 and CDR2 are SNHLY and FYNNEI. The chain's CDR3 is CASSRLQGIGGNTIYF. The CDR3 region has the DNA TGTGCCAGCAGCCGCCTACAGGGAATAGGAGGAAACACCATATATTTT.

The gene calls are TRBV27 and TRBJ1-5; maybe TRBD1 (6 bases). The CDR3 consists of 16 residues. The germline V and J ends were trimmed by 6 bases and 6 bases, with 21 bases remaining between them. CDR1 MNHEY and CDR2 SMNVEV come from the germline V gene (reference sequence). This CDR3 is CASRLKGRGASQPQHF. The DNA of the CDR3 is TGTGCCAGCAGGCTCAAAGGCAGGGGCGCGAGTCAGCCCCAGCATTTT.

This clone was picked up a small number of times. The chain is built from TRBV5-8 and TRBJ2-1; tentatively, D is TRBD2 (6 bases). The CDR3 loop spans 15 amino acids. Between the trimmed V and J ends, which lost 6 bases and 4 bases, there was a span of 17 bases. Per the germline V gene, CDR1 is SGHTS and CDR2 is YDEGEE. CDR3 amino acids: CASNRFGGGYNEQFF. The CDR3 nucleotides are TGTGCCAGCAACCGTTTTGGGGGAGGATACAATGAGCAGTTCTTC.

The chain has TRBV11-3 and TRBJ2-2; D possibly corresponds to TRBD2 (7 bases). The CDR3 runs 14 residues. The V gene lost 8 bases and the J gene lost 1 base, with 11 bases spanning the gap. From germline, CDR1 is SGHNT and CDR2 YENEEA. The DNA for the CDR3 is TGTGCCAGCCATAGGGGGGGGAACACCGGGGAGCTGTTTTTT. Protein sequence: CASHRGGNTGELFF. Based on the CDR3 plus reference TRBV11-3 and TRBJ2-2, the full variable domain is EAGVVQSPRYKIIEKKQPVAFWCNPISGHNTLYWYLQNLGQGPELLIRYENEEAVDDSQLPKDRFSAERLKGVDSTLKIQPAELGDSAVYLCASHRGGNTGELFFGEGSRLTVL.

The chain recombines TRBV7-9 with TRBJ1-1; TRBD1 might be the D (5 bases). Between the trimmed V and J ends, which lost 3 bases and 3 bases, there was a span of 11 bases. CDR1 is SEHNR and CDR2 is FQNEAQ in the germline V gene (reference sequence). This CDR3 is 14 amino acids long. The CDR3: CASSLYDSDTEAFF. DNA of the CDR3: TGTGCCAGCAGCTTGTACGACAGTGACACTGAAGCTTTCTTT. The entire variable domain, with the rest obtained from reference TRBV7-9 and TRBJ1-1, is as follows: DTGVSQNPRHKITKRGQNVTFRCDPISEHNRLYWYRQTLGQGPEFLTYFQNEAQLEKSRLLSDRFSAERPKGSFSTLEIQRTEQGDSAMYLCASSLYDSDTEAFFGQGTRLTVV.

The chain links TRBV5-4 to TRBJ2-1; D perhaps matches TRBD2 (7 bases). This CDR3 comprises 16 residues. CDR1 is SGHNT and CDR2 is YYREEE in the germline V gene (reference sequence). V lost 5 bases, J lost 5 bases, and 20 bases lay in between. Here the CDR3 reads CASSRGGAGQHNEQFF. CDR3 DNA: TGTGCCAGCAGTAGGGGGGGAGCGGGACAACACAATGAGCAGTTCTTC.

The genes are TRBV20-1 and TRBJ1-2; a weak D match, TRBD1 (5 bases). Germline loops: CDR1 DFQATT, CDR2 SNEGSKA (reference sequence). CDR3 length: 14 amino acids. Between the trimmed V and J ends, which lost 3 bases and 7 bases, there was a span of 18 bases. The CDR3 DNA follows: TGCAGTGCTAGTAGGGACGGGACTTCTGGTGGCTACACCTTC. The encoded protein is CSASRDGTSGGYTF.

The chain uses TRBV5-6 and TRBJ1-2; no definite D call. The CDR3 has 12 amino acids. Trimming removed 5 bases from V and 6 bases from J, with 11 bases in between. Germline V gene sequence: CDR1 SGHDT, CDR2 YYEEEE. The CDR3 sequence is CASRAAPNGYTF. DNA of the CDR3: TGTGCCAGCAGAGCGGCACCCAATGGCTACACCTTC.

This chain connects TRBV6-6 to TRBJ1-5; possible D gene TRBD1, 5 bases. V was cut by 0 bases and J by 9 bases, with 15 bases left in between. There are 15 residues in the CDR3. Germline V gene data show CDR1 as MNHNY and CDR2 as SVGAGI (reference sequence). CDR3 amino acids: CASSYSRGRERPQHF. CDR3 bases: TGTGCCAGCAGTTACTCGAGAGGCAGGGAAAGGCCCCAGCATTTT.

The V gene is TRBV5-4, the J gene TRBJ2-4; D perhaps matches TRBD1 (6 bases). In germline, CDR1 is SGHNT, CDR2 YYREEE (reference sequence). V was shortened by 4 bases and J by 1 base, with 15 bases between the two germline ends. This CDR3 is 16 amino acids long. In nucleotides, the CDR3 is TGTGCCAGCAGCCCCGAAGGGGGAAGGGCCAAAAACATTCAGTACTTC. As protein: CASSPEGGRAKNIQYF.

To note about this clone: This same CDR3 is encoded by further DNA sequences in the sample. The chain combines TRBV5-1 with TRBJ2-5, with D possibly matching TRBD1 (5 bases). Germline V gene data show CDR1 as SGHRS and CDR2 as YFSETQ. The V end was cut by 2 bases, the J end by 5 bases, with 10 bases between. The length of the CDR3 is 13 residues. CDR3 bases: TGCGCCAGCAGCTTTCAGGGTTTGGAGACCCAGTACTTC. Encoded protein: CASSFQGLETQYF.

The V gene is TRBV5-1, the J gene TRBJ2-7, with TRBD1 identical over 9 bases. This CDR3 is 14 amino acids long. In germline, CDR1 is SGHRS, CDR2 YFSETQ. V was clipped by 0 bases and J by 4 bases; unmatched bases: 2. The CDR3 bases are TGCGCCAGCAGCTTGGGGGACAGGGAATACGAGCAGTACTTC. As protein: CASSLGDREYEQYF.

This clone was counted only a few times. This chain connects TRBV7-2 to TRBJ2-1; unclear D gene. The V end was cut by 1 base, the J end by 0 bases, with 7 bases between. The CDR3 has 15 residues. Germline V gene lookup returns CDR1 SGHTA and CDR2 FQGNSA. CDR3 bases: TGTGCCAGCAGCTTAGGGAGTGCCTCCTACAATGAGCAGTTCTTC. Translated: CASSLGSASYNEQFF.

This clone was recorded at least ten times. V is TRBV30 and J is TRBJ1-2; maybe TRBD1 (6 bases). Germline assignment: CDR1 GTSNPN and CDR2 SVGIG (reference sequence). The CDR3 covers 12 residues. Deletions cut 0 bases from V and 4 bases from J, with 6 bases between. The chain's CDR3 is CAWSVDSYGYTF. CDR3 nucleotide sequence: TGTGCCTGGAGTGTGGACAGCTATGGCTACACCTTC.